The 30 T cell receptor beta chains in this list originate from one sample, sequenced in a study of cytomegalovirus exposure and HLA in healthy donors. PCR primers comprised 60 Vbeta and 13 Jbeta primers. Generated by immunoSEQ multiplex PCR, the TCRdb table keeps only in-frame clones and is missing some. The table records roughly 88,000 clones, 55% to 75% of them present only once. Sequencing used PBMCs. The receptors were sampled from a man between 45 and 60 years old in good health and CMV-seronegative.

This clone was seen a handful of times. This chain links TRBV21-1 with TRBJ2-1; TRBD2, the D gene given by the table, was not confirmed from the DNA. TRBV21-1 is a pseudogene. The CDR3 is 16 amino acids. The CDR3 DNA is TGTGCCAGCAGCAAGGGTGCGGGGGGGACCTACAATGAGCAGTTCTTC. Translation: CASSKGAGGTYNEQFF.

J is TRBJ2-3 and V is TRBV29-1, with D hard to call. Germline V gives CDR1 SQVTM, CDR2 ANQGSEA. The ends were cut back, 5 bases at V and 0 bases at J, with 6 bases in the middle. The CDR3 loop spans 12 amino acids. The CDR3 reads CSVNLSTDTQYF. The CDR3 DNA reads TGCAGCGTTAATCTGAGCACAGATACGCAGTATTTT.

This clone has just one count. The V and J genes are TRBV9 and TRBJ1-2; 7 nucleotides align to TRBD1. J was trimmed by 6 bases and V by 4 bases; bases with no gene match: 9. This CDR3 is 14 amino acids long. Germline V gene sequence: CDR1 SGDLS, CDR2 YYNGEE. Here the CDR3 DNA reads TGTGCCAGCAGCATTTTGACAGGGTTTGATGGCTACACCTTC. Amino acids: CASSILTGFDGYTF.

This chain connects TRBV28 to TRBJ2-7; TRBD1 might be the D (6 bases). The germline V and J ends were trimmed by 6 bases and 0 bases, with 18 bases remaining between them. Germline CDR1 MDHEN, CDR2 SYDVKM. The CDR3 sequence is 16 residues long. DNA for the CDR3: TGTGCCAGCAGGACTCCCGGGACACCAACCTCCTACGAGCAGTACTTC. This sequence encodes CASRTPGTPTSYEQYF.

The gene calls are TRBV7-2 and TRBJ2-1; D gene uncertain. This CDR3 has 12 amino acids. The germline V and J ends were trimmed by 4 bases and 16 bases, with 17 bases remaining between them. The germline V gene has CDR1 SGHTA and CDR2 FQGNSA. The CDR3 sequence: CASSSSVPSQFF. The DNA of the CDR3 is TGTGCCAGCAGCTCCTCGGTCCCAAGCCAATTCTTC.

The chain is built from TRBV5-6 and TRBJ1-5, with 9 bases aligning to TRBD1. Germline V CDR1 and CDR2: SGHDT, YYEEEE. After removal of 4 bases from V and 3 bases from J, the junction contained 5 bases not matched to a gene. CDR3 length: 15 amino acids. The CDR3 is CASSRTGDLNQPQHF. In DNA form, the CDR3 reads TGTGCCAGCAGCCGGACAGGGGACCTCAATCAGCCCCAGCATTTT. Using reference TRBV5-6 and TRBJ1-5 for the parts outside the CDR3, the full variable domain is DAGVTQSPTHLIKTRGQQVTLRCSPKSGHDTVSWYQQALGQGPQFIFQYYEEEERQRGNFPDRFSGHQFPNYSSELNVNALLLGDSALYLCASSRTGDLNQPQHFGDGTRLSIL.

This clone was seen a few times. CDR3 bases: TGCAGCGTTATTCAGGTTTTTCTTCACAGGGGGCGAGAGGACTATGGCTACACCTTC. Amino acid sequence: CSVIQVFLHRGREDYGYTF. The J gene is TRBJ1-2, the V gene TRBV29-1; the match to TRBD1 covers 9 bases. Germline lookup yields CDR1 SQVTM and CDR2 ANQGSEA. The CDR3 is made up of 19 amino acids. The ends lost 5 bases at V and 3 bases at J; junction bases unmatched: 22.

The chain joins TRBV10-1 to TRBJ2-5; D not resolved. Trimming shortened V by 5 bases and J by 4 bases, and 14 bases separated the two germline ends. The CDR3 has 14 residues. Germline V gene data show CDR1 as WNHNN and CDR2 as SYGVQD (reference sequence). CDR3 coding DNA: TGCGCCAGCAGTTGTCGGTTAGATTCAGAGACCCAGTACTTC. Amino acid sequence: CASSCRLDSETQYF.

This clone was observed once. CDR3 residues: CASSVVVGDTEAFF. As DNA, the CDR3 is TGTGCCAGCAGCGTAGTTGTAGGGGACACTGAAGCTTTCTTT. The chain combines TRBV9 with TRBJ1-1; D may be TRBD1 (5 bases). CDR1 and CDR2 (germline): SGDLS, YYNGEE. The CDR3 covers 14 residues. V lost 0 bases to trimming and J lost 3 bases, with 9 bases between them.

There are a few counts of this clone. This chain connects TRBV7-3 to TRBJ1-1, with D possibly being TRBD1 (5 bases). The V gene lost 5 bases and the J gene lost 1 base, with 8 bases spanning the gap. Per the germline V gene, CDR1 is SGHTA and CDR2 is FQGTGA. The CDR3 covers 13 residues. The CDR3 here is CASSTQGNTEAFF. CDR3 nucleotide sequence: TGTGCCAGCAGCACTCAGGGGAACACTGAAGCTTTCTTT.

The J gene is TRBJ2-5, the V gene TRBV13; 13 positions match TRBD2. Germline V CDR1 and CDR2: PRHDT, FYEKMQ (reference sequence). The CDR3 extends over 16 amino acids. The junction had 7 bases not matched to a gene; V was cut back by 4 bases and J by 5 bases. The chain's CDR3 is CASSYRLAGGAETQYF. In DNA form, the CDR3 reads TGTGCCAGCAGCTATCGACTAGCGGGGGGCGCGGAGACCCAGTACTTC.

This chain's CDR3 is CASSSRVLAKNIQYF. CDR3 sequence (DNA): TGTGCCAGCAGCTCCCGGGTCCTGGCCAAAAACATTCAGTACTTC. The chain uses TRBV7-9 and TRBJ2-4; D not resolved. The CDR3 runs to 15 residues. V lost 4 bases to trimming and J lost 1 base, with 11 bases between them. CDR1 and CDR2 from the germline V gene are SEHNR and FQNEAQ (reference sequence).

The chain joins TRBV7-6 to TRBJ1-6; the D gene is possibly TRBD1 (5 bases). The CDR3 is 15 amino acids. Trimming shortened V by 0 bases and J by 8 bases, and 11 bases separated the two germline ends. Germline V gene sequence: CDR1 SGHVS, CDR2 FNYEAQ. CDR3: CASSLAGQGYSPLHF. As DNA, the CDR3 is TGTGCCAGCAGCTTAGCGGGGCAGGGTTATTCACCCCTCCACTTT. Using reference TRBV7-6 and TRBJ1-6 for the parts outside the CDR3, the full variable domain is GAGVSQSPRYKVTKRGQDVALRCDPISGHVSLYWYRQALGQGPEFLTYFNYEAQQDKSGLPNDRFSAERPEGSISTLTIQRTEQRDSAMYRCASSLAGQGYSPLHFGNGTRLTVT.

This clone has just a few counts. The rearrangement uses TRBV11-2 and TRBJ1-4; D might be TRBD1 (5 bases). The germline V gene encodes CDR1 SGHAT and CDR2 FQNNGV. This CDR3 has 15 amino acids. V dropped 3 bases and J dropped 3 bases, with 11 bases sitting between them. Here the CDR3 reads CASSLGGASNEKLFF. The CDR3 DNA reads TGTGCCAGCAGCTTGGGCGGGGCCTCTAATGAAAAACTGTTTTTT.

This clone was observed a few times. DNA for the CDR3: TGTGCCAGCAGCCCACAGGGACATGGCTACACCTTC. Translated, it gives CASSPQGHGYTF. This rearrangement joins TRBV6-5 to TRBJ1-2; possibly TRBD1 for D (6 bases). The V and J ends lost 6 bases and 6 bases respectively, with 11 bases between them. Germline-derived CDR1 and CDR2 are MNHEY and SVGAGI. The CDR3 sequence is 12 residues long.

This sequence joins TRBV11-2 and TRBJ1-1; D ambiguous. Germline CDR1 SGHAT, CDR2 FQNNGV. The CDR3 length is 14 residues. Trimming stripped 1 base from V and 1 base from J, with 7 bases between. The CDR3 is CASSLVSPNTEAFF. The CDR3 DNA reads TGTGCCAGCAGCTTAGTATCTCCGAACACTGAAGCTTTCTTT.

The rearrangement joins TRBV30 to TRBJ2-2; perhaps TRBD2 as D (5 bases). The CDR3 is made up of 12 amino acids. Trimming cost V 0 bases and J 9 bases, with 8 bases left between them. Looked up from germline, CDR1 is GTSNPN and CDR2 is SVGIG (reference sequence). CDR3 sequence reads: CAWSVLGWELFF. The CDR3 DNA follows: TGTGCCTGGAGTGTACTAGGCTGGGAGCTGTTTTTT.

In this sample, this clone turned up a few times. The chain employs TRBV7-6 and TRBJ2-5; a weak D match, TRBD1 (5 bases). Germline CDR1 SGHVS, CDR2 FNYEAQ. The germline V and J ends were trimmed by 4 bases and 4 bases, with 22 bases remaining between them. The CDR3 extends over 17 amino acids. The CDR3 coding sequence is TGTGCCAGCAGCTACTTCCCTGGCCAGGGCATCGGAGAGACCCAGTACTTC. Translation: CASSYFPGQGIGETQYF. The whole variable domain, remainder taken from reference TRBV7-6 and TRBJ2-5, is GAGVSQSPRYKVTKRGQDVALRCDPISGHVSLYWYRQALGQGPEFLTYFNYEAQQDKSGLPNDRFSAERPEGSISTLTIQRTEQRDSAMYRCASSYFPGQGIGETQYFGPGTRLLVL.

The chain has TRBV5-1 and TRBJ2-6; TRBD2 is a possible D gene (6 bases). V lost 0 bases and J 2 bases, leaving 9 bases between the germline ends. CDR3 length: 16 amino acids. Germline CDR1 reads SGHRS; CDR2 reads YFSETQ. The CDR3 nucleotides read TGCGCCAGCAGCTTGGGGTGGGGGGCTGGGGCCAACGTCCTGACTTTC. Protein sequence: CASSLGWGAGANVLTF.

This chain uses TRBV6-7 with TRBJ2-7; 8 nucleotides match TRBD1. TRBV6-7 is annotated as an ORF whose role is uncertain. V dropped 6 bases and J dropped 6; count of bases not matched to a gene: 13. The CDR3 totals 15 residues. Here the CDR3 DNA reads TGTGCCAGCAGCCCTAACTCGGTCAGGGGGCGCGAGCAGTACTTC. It specifies CASSPNSVRGREQYF.

This clone was observed a few times. The rearrangement joins TRBV6-6 to TRBJ2-5, with 7 bases aligning to TRBD1. With 4 bases clipped from V and 4 bases from J, the junction kept 6 bases outside the gene matches. Germline V gene data show CDR1 as MNHNY and CDR2 as SVGAGI (reference sequence). The CDR3 consists of 14 residues. The CDR3: CASSSQGSLETQYF. CDR3 bases: TGTGCCAGCAGTTCACAGGGGAGCCTAGAGACCCAGTACTTC.

This clone has more than one count but fewer than ten. V and J are TRBV5-4 and TRBJ2-1; tentative D call: TRBD2 (6 bases). The ends were cut back, 0 bases at V and 3 bases at J, with 10 bases in the middle. CDR1 and CDR2 (germline): SGHNT, YYREEE (reference sequence). This CDR3 is 15 amino acids long. CDR3 protein: CASSLARGLYNEQFF. In DNA form, the CDR3 reads TGTGCCAGCAGCTTGGCCCGGGGACTCTACAATGAGCAGTTCTTC.

The J gene is TRBJ2-5, the V gene TRBV6-5; TRBD1 matches at 9 bases. V dropped 4 bases and J dropped 1; count of bases not matched to a gene: 4. This CDR3 comprises 15 residues. The germline V gene has CDR1 MNHEY and CDR2 SVGAGI. The CDR3 reads CASSLTGGGQETQYF. CDR3 nucleotide sequence: TGTGCCAGCAGTTTGACAGGGGGTGGCCAAGAGACCCAGTACTTC.

The rearrangement joins TRBV6-9 to TRBJ1-6, with 8 positions matching TRBD1. Germline lookup yields CDR1 MNHGY and CDR2 SVAAGI. The CDR3 loop spans 15 amino acids. After removal of 5 bases from V and 6 bases from J, the junction contained 6 bases not matched to a gene. The CDR3 loop reads CASSPTDRANSPLHF. DNA for the CDR3: TGTGCCAGCAGTCCTACGGACAGGGCTAATTCACCCCTCCACTTT.

The chain joins TRBV5-4 to TRBJ2-2, with 14 bases fitting TRBD2. After removal of 6 bases from V and 6 bases from J, the junction contained 13 bases not matched to a gene. Per the germline V gene, CDR1 is SGHNT and CDR2 is YYREEE (reference sequence). The CDR3 consists of 18 residues. CDR3 region: CASTTGLAGEDTAGELFF. The CDR3 DNA is TGTGCCAGCACCACGGGACTAGCGGGAGAAGATACCGCCGGGGAGCTGTTTTTT.

This clone has just one count. The gene calls are TRBV30 and TRBJ2-3; D ambiguous. Trimming shortened V by 8 bases and J by 4 bases, and 10 bases separated the two germline ends. Germline lookup yields CDR1 GTSNPN and CDR2 SVGIG (reference sequence). The CDR3 runs to 11 residues. As DNA, the CDR3 is TGTGCCCGAGCCCTGGCAGATACGCAGTATTTT. It is translated as CARALADTQYF.

The CDR3 here is CASSGGQGDYGYTF. CDR3 DNA: TGTGCCAGCAGCGGTGGACAGGGAGACTATGGCTACACCTTC. V gene TRBV7-2 combines with J gene TRBJ1-2; TRBD1 agrees at 8 bases. V was clipped by 5 bases and J by 3 bases; unmatched bases: 5. This CDR3 spans 14 amino acids. The germline gives CDR1 SGHTA, CDR2 FQGNSA.

The V gene is TRBV10-3, the J gene TRBJ1-6; 10 bases match TRBD1. Germline trimming cut 0 bases from V and 10 bases from J; bases unmatched to any gene: 6. CDR1 ENHRY and CDR2 SYGVKD come from the germline V gene. CDR3 length: 16 residues. The CDR3 region is CAISESPGQGYSPLHF. The DNA for the CDR3 is TGTGCCATCAGTGAGTCACCGGGACAGGGGTACTCACCCCTCCACTTT.

The table lists this clone with a count of one. This rearrangement joins TRBV27 to TRBJ2-7; TRBD1 aligns across 8 bases. Germline V gene data show CDR1 as MNHEY and CDR2 as SMNVEV (reference sequence). The CDR3 runs to 16 residues. The ends lost 5 bases at V and 4 bases at J; junction bases unmatched: 13. In nucleotides, the CDR3 is TGTGCCAGCAGTGGGGATTATGGGACAGGAGGATACGAGCAGTACTTC. This translates into CASSGDYGTGGYEQYF.

This clone was seen only a few times. The chain uses TRBV11-3 and TRBJ2-1; 13 bases line up with TRBD2. The CDR3 has 15 amino acids. From germline, CDR1 is SGHNT and CDR2 YENEEA. Trimming cost V 5 bases and J 5 bases; bases outside gene matches: 3. In nucleotides, the CDR3 is TGTGCCAGCAGCCGGGGACTAGCGGGGAACAATGAGCAGTTCTTC. Its translation: CASSRGLAGNNEQFF.